The present T cell receptor beta chain was sequenced within a study of blood T cell repertoires in COVID-19. In the original processing: It was from reference gene primer amplification that nucleated cell counts were estimated. Sequenced by immunoSEQ multiplex PCR; TCRdb stores in-frame clones only, minus some. V, J and clone size derive from that table, while D and trimming were established from the DNA sequence. In the table there are approximately 40,000 clones, about 91% of which are singletons. The sample taken for sequencing was peripheral blood. The clonotype originates from a woman aged 80 or over with acute or convalescent COVID-19.

The CDR3 bases are TGTGCCAGCCAAGCGACAGCAAACAATGAAAAACTGTTTTTT. Translating it yields CASQATANNEKLFF. V usage is TRBV18 and J usage is TRBJ1-4, with TRBD1 as a possible D gene (5 bases). The CDR3 totals 14 residues. V lost 8 bases, J lost 5 bases, and 15 bases lay in between. Germline V gives CDR1 KGHSH, CDR2 LQKENI.